The clone carrying this TCR beta chain was seen more than once but under ten times. The data stem from a study of identical twins. The CDR3 spans 11 residues. The V end was cut by 5 bases, the J end by 5 bases, with 6 bases between. The germline V gene has CDR1 SEHNR and CDR2 FQNEAQ (reference sequence). A single record per CDR3 protein comes from TCRdb applying MiXCR to the 5' RACE reads. The sample records 200,000 to 300,000 distinct CDR3 sequences, 7.5% being singletons. These data were likewise used in another study, on yellow fever vaccine responses in identical twins.

The rearrangement uses TRBV7-9 and TRBJ2-5; D not certain. The sample consisted of CD8+ T cells sorted from blood. The receptor's source is a woman between 18 and 30 years old in good health. CDR3 bases: TGTGCCAGCAGCCCACTTGAGACCCAGTACTTC. Protein: CASSPLETQYF.